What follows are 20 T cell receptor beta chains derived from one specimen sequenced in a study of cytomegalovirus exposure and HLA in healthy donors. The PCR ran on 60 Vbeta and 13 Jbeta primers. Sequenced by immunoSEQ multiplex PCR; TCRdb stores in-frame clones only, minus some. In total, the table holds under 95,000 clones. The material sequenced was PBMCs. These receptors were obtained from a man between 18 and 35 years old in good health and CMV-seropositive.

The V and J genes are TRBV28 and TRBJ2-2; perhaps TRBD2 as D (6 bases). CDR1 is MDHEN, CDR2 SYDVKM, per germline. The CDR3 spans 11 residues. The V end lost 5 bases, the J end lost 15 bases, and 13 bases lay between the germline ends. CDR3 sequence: CASSPRRDLFF. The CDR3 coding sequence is TGTGCCAGCAGTCCCCGTCGGGACTTGTTTTTT. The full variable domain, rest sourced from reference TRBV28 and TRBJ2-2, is DVKVTQSSRYLVKRTGEKVFLECVQDMDHENMFWYRQDPGLGLRLIYFSYDVKMKEKGDIPEGYSVSREKKERFSLILESASTNQTSMYLCASSPRRDLFFGEGSRLTVL.

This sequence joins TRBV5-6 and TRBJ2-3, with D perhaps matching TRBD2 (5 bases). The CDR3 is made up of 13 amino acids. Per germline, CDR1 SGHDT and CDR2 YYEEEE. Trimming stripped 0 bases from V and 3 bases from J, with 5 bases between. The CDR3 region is CASSLVATDTQYF. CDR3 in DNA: TGTGCCAGCAGCTTGGTAGCGACAGATACGCAGTATTTT. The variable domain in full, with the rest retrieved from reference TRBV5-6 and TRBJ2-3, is DAGVTQSPTHLIKTRGQQVTLRCSPKSGHDTVSWYQQALGQGPQFIFQYYEEEERQRGNFPDRFSGHQFPNYSSELNVNALLLGDSALYLCASSLVATDTQYFGPGTRLTVL.

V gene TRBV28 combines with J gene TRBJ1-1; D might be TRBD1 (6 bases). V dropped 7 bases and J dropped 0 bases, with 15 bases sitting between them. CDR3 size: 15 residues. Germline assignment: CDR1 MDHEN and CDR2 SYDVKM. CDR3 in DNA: TGTGCCAGCACCCTAGGGGGGGGTGTGAACACTGAAGCTTTCTTT. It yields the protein CASTLGGGVNTEAFF.

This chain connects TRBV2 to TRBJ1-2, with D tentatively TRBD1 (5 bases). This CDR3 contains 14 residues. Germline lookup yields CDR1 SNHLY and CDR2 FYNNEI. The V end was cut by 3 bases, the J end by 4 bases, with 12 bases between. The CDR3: CASSEARASYGYTF. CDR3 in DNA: TGTGCCAGCAGTGAGGCCAGGGCTTCCTATGGCTACACCTTC.

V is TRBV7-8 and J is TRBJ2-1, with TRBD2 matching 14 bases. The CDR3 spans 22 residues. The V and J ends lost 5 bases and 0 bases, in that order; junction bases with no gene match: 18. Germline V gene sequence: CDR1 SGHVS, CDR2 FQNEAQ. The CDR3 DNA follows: TGTGCCAGCAGCCCCGGACTCGGACTAGCGGGGGGCACCTTAAGCTCCTACAATGAGCAGTTCTTC. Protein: CASSPGLGLAGGTLSSYNEQFF. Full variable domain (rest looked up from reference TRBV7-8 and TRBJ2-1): GAGVSQSPRYKVAKRGQDVALRCDPISGHVSLFWYQQALGQGPEFLTYFQNEAQLDKSGLPSDRFFAERPEGSVSTLKIQRTQQEDSAVYLCASSPGLGLAGGTLSSYNEQFFGPGTRLTVL.

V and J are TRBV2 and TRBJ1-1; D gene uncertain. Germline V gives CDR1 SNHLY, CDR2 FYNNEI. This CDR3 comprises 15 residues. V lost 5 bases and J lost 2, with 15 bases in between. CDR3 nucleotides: TGTGCCAGCAGTCCTAACAGCGGGGTAAACACTGAAGCTTTCTTT. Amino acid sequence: CASSPNSGVNTEAFF.

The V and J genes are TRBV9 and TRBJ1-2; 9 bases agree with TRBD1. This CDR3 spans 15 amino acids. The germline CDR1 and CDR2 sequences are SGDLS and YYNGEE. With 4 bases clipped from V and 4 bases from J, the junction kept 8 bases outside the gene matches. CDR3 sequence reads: CASSTRTGVGYGYTF. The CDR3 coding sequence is TGTGCCAGCAGCACTAGGACAGGGGTCGGCTATGGCTACACCTTC.

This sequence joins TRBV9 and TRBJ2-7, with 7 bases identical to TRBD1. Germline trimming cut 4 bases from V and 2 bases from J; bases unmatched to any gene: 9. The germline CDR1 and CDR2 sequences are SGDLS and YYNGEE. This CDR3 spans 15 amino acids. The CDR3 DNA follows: TGTGCCAGCAGCCGAGGGGGACAGCCAACCTACGAGCAGTACTTC. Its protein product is CASSRGGQPTYEQYF.

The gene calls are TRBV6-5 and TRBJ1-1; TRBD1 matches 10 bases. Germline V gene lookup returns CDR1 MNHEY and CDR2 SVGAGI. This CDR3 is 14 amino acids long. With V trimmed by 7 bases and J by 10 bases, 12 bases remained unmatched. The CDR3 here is CASNSFPGQGSAFF. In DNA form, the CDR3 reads TGTGCCAGCAACTCGTTCCCGGGACAGGGGTCAGCTTTCTTT.

CDR3 in DNA: TGTGCCAGCGTATCTTTACAGGGCCTGCCTGAAGCTTTCTTT. It yields the protein CASVSLQGLPEAFF. The chain recombines TRBV6-1 with TRBJ1-1; D possibly corresponds to TRBD1 (6 bases). This CDR3 has 14 residues. The V end lost 8 bases, the J end lost 6 bases, and 19 bases lay between the germline ends. Germline-derived CDR1 and CDR2 are MNHNS and SASEGT.

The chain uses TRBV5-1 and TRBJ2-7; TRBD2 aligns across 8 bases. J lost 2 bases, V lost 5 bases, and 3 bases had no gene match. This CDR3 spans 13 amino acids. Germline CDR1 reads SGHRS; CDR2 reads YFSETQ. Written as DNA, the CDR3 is TGCGCCAGCAGGACGGGGGGGACCTACGAGCAGTACTTC. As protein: CASRTGGTYEQYF.

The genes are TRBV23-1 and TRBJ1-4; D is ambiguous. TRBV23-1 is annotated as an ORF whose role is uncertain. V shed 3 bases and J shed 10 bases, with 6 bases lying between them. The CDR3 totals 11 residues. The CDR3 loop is CASSHPGKLFF. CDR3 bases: TGCGCCAGCAGTCATCCGGGAAAACTGTTTTTT.

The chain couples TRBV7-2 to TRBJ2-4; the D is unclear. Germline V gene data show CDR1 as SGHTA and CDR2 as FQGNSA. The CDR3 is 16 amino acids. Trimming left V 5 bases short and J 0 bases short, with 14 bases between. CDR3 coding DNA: TGTGCCAGCAGCACACCCGACTTCTCAGCCAAAAACATTCAGTACTTC. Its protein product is CASSTPDFSAKNIQYF.

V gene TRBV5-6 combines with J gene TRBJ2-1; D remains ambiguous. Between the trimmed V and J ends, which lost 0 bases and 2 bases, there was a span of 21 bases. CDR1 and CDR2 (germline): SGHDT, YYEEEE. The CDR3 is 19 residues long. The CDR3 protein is CASSLEAGPHSPTYNEQFF. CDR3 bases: TGTGCCAGCAGCTTGGAAGCTGGTCCGCACTCCCCCACCTACAATGAGCAGTTCTTC. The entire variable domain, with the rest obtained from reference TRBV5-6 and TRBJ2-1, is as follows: DAGVTQSPTHLIKTRGQQVTLRCSPKSGHDTVSWYQQALGQGPQFIFQYYEEEERQRGNFPDRFSGHQFPNYSSELNVNALLLGDSALYLCASSLEAGPHSPTYNEQFFGPGTRLTVL.

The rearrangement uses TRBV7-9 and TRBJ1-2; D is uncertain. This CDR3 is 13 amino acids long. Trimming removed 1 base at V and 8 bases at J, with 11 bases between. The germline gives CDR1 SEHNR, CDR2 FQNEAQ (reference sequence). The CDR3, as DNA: TGTGCCAGCAGCTTAGTCGGCTTCAGGGGCTACACCTTC. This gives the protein CASSLVGFRGYTF.

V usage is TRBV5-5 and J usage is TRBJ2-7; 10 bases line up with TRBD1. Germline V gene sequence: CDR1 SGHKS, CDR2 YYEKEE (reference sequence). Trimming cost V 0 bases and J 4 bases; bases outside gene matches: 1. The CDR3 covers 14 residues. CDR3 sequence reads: CASSLGTGGYEQYF. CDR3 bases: TGTGCCAGCAGCTTGGGGACAGGGGGTTACGAGCAGTACTTC. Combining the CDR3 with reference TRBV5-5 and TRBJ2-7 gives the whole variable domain DAGVTQSPTHLIKTRGQQVTLRCSPISGHKSVSWYQQVLGQGPQFIFQYYEKEERGRGNFPDRFSARQFPNYSSELNVNALLLGDSALYLCASSLGTGGYEQYFGPGTRLTVT.

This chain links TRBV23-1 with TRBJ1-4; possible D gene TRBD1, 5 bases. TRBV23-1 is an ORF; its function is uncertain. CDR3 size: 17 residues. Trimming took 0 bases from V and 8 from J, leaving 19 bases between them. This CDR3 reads CASSQSIHRGKEEKLFF. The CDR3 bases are TGCGCCAGCAGTCAATCCATACATCGGGGGAAGGAAGAAAAACTGTTTTTT.

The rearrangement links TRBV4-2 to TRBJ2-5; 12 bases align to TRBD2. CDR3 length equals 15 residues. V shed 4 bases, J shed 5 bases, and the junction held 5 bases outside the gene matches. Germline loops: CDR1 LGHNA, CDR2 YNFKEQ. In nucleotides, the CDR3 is TGTGCCAGCAGCCTCGGACTAGCGGGGACCGAGACCCAGTACTTC. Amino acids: CASSLGLAGTETQYF.

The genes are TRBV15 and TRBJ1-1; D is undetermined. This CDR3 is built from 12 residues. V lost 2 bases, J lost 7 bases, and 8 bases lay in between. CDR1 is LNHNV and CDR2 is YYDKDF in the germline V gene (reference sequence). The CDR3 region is CATSRLGIEAFF. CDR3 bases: TGTGCCACCAGCAGATTGGGCATTGAAGCTTTCTTT.

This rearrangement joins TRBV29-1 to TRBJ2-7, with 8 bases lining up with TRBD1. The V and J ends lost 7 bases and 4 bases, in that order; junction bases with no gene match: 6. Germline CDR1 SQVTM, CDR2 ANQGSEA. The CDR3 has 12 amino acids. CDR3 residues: CSAGQGTYEQYF. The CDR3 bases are TGCAGCGCCGGACAGGGTACTTACGAGCAGTACTTC.